The 2 T cell receptor beta chains given below trace back to one sample, sequenced in a study of PD-1 blockade in mismatch repair-deficient tumors. Measured with immunoSEQ multiplex PCR; TCRdb has only the in-frame clones, and not every one. The repertoire holds about 68,000 clones, with around 80% as singletons. Sequenced here: peripheral blood, sampled 2 weeks after starting pembrolizumab. These receptors all come from an adult with mismatch repair-deficient cancer.

The CDR3 here is CASSPSQGGNTEAFF. The DNA of the CDR3 is TGTGCCAGCTCACCATCACAGGGGGGCAACACTGAAGCTTTCTTT. The chain uses TRBV18 and TRBJ1-1; 8 bases are shared with TRBD1. Germline values: CDR1 KGHSH, CDR2 LQKENI. The V and J ends lost 2 bases and 2 bases, in that order; junction bases with no gene match: 4. CDR3 length equals 15 residues.

The chain combines TRBV19 with TRBJ2-1; either TRBD1 or TRBD2 may supply D (7 bases each). This CDR3 contains 16 residues. V lost 7 bases to trimming and J lost 0 bases, with 16 bases between them. In germline, CDR1 is LNHDA, CDR2 SQIVND (reference sequence). This CDR3 reads CASKGQGGASYNEQFF. CDR3 DNA sequence: TGTGCCAGTAAAGGCCAGGGGGGGGCCTCCTACAATGAGCAGTTCTTC.